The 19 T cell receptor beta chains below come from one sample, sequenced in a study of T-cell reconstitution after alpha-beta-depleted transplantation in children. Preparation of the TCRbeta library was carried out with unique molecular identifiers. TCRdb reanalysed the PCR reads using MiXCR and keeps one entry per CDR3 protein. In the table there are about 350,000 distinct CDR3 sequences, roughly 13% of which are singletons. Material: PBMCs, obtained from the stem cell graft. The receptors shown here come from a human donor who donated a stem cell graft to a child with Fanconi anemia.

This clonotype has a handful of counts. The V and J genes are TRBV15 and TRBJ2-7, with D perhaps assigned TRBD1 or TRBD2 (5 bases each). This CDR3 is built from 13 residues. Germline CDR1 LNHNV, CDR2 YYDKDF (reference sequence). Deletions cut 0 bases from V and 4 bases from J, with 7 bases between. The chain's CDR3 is CATSRDGGYEQYV. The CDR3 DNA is TGTGCCACCAGCAGAGATGGGGGTTACGAGCAGTACGTC.

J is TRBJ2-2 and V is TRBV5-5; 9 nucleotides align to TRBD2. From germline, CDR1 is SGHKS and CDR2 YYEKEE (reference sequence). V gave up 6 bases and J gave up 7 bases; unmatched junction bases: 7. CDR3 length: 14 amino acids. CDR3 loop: CASTEGLAYGELFF. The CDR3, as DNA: TGTGCCAGCACCGAGGGACTAGCCTACGGGGAGCTGTTTTTT.

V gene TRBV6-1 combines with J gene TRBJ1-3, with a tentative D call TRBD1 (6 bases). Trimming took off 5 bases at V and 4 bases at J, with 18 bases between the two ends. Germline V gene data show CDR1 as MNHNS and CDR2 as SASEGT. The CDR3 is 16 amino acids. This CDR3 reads CASSSPGTPRGNTIYF. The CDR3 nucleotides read TGTGCCAGCAGTAGTCCCGGGACACCGAGAGGAAACACCATATATTTT.

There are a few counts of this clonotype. Written as DNA, the CDR3 is TGCGCCAGCAGCTCCACCCGGGGCGAAGAGACCCAGTACTTC. Its translation: CASSSTRGEETQYF. This rearrangement joins TRBV5-1 to TRBJ2-5; perhaps D is TRBD1 or TRBD2 (5 bases each). The CDR3 extends over 14 amino acids. CDR1 SGHRS and CDR2 YFSETQ come from the germline V gene. The V end was cut by 3 bases, the J end by 3 bases, with 12 bases between.

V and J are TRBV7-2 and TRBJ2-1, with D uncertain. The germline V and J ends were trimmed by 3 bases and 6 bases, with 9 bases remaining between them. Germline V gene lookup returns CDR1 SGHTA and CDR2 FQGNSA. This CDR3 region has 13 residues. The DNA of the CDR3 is TGTGCCAGCAGCTTTGTACAGTCCAATGAGCAGTTCTTC. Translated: CASSFVQSNEQFF.

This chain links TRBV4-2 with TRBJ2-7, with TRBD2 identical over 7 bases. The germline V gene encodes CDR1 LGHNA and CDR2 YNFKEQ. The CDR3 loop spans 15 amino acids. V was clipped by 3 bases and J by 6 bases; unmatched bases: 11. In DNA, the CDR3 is TGTGCCAGCAGCCAGGACAACACCGGGACTATCGAGCAGTACTTC. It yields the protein CASSQDNTGTIEQYF.

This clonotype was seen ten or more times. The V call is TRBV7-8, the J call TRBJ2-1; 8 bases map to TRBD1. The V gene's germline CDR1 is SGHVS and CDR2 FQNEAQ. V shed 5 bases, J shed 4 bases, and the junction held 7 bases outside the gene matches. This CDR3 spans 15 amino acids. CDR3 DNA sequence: TGTGCCAGCAGCCTAGTTAGACAGGGGTACAATGAGCAGTTCTTC. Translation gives CASSLVRQGYNEQFF.

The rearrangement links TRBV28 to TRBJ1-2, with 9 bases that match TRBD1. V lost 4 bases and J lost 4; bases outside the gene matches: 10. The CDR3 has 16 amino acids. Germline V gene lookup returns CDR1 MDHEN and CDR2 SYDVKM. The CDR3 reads CASSSGDRDASYGYTF. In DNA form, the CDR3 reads TGTGCCAGCAGTTCCGGGGACAGGGATGCTTCCTATGGCTACACCTTC.

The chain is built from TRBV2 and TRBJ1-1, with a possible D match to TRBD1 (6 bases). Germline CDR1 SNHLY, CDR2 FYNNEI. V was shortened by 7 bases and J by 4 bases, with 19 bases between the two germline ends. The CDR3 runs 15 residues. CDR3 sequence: CASNKQGGGGTEAFF. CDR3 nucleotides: TGTGCCAGCAATAAGCAAGGGGGTGGGGGCACTGAAGCTTTCTTT.

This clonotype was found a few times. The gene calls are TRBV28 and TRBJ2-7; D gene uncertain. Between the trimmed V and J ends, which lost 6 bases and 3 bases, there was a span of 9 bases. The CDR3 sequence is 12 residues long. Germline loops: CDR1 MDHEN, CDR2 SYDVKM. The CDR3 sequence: CASRASGYEQYV. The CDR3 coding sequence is TGTGCCAGCAGGGCCTCGGGCTACGAGCAGTACGTC.

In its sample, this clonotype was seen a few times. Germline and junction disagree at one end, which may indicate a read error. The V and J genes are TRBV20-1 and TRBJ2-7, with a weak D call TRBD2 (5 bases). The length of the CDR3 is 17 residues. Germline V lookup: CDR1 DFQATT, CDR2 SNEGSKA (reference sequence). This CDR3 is CSARGVGISTSSYEQYF. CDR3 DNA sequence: TGCAGTGCCAGAGGAGTAGGGATTAGCACTAGCTCCTACGAGCAGTACTTC.

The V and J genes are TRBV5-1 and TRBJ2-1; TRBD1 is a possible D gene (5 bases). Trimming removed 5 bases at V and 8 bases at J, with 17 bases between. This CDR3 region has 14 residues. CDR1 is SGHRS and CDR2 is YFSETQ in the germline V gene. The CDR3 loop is CASRIKGLGDEQFF. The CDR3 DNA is TGCGCCAGCAGAATCAAGGGGCTGGGCGATGAGCAGTTCTTC. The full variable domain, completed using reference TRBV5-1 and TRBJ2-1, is KAGVTQTPRYLIKTRGQQVTLSCSPISGHRSVSWYQQTPGQGLQFLFEYFSETQRNKGNFPGRFSGRQFSNSRSEMNVSTLELGDSALYLCASRIKGLGDEQFFGPGTRLTVL.

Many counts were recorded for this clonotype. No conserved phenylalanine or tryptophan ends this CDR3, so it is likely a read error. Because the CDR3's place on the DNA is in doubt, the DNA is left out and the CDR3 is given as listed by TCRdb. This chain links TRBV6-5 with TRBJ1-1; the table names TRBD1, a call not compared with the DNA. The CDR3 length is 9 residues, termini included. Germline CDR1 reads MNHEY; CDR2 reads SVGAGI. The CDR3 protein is CASSVGQVE.

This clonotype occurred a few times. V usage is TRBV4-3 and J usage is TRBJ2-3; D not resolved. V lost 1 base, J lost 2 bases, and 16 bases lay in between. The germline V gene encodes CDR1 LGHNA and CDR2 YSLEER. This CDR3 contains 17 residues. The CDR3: CASSQVAFGTNTDTQYF. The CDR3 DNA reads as TGCGCCAGCAGCCAAGTCGCTTTCGGCACCAACACAGATACGCAGTATTTT.

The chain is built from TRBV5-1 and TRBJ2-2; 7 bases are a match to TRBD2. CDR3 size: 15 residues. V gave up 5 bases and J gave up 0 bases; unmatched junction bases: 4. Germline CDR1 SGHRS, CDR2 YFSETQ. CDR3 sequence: CASRRGGANTGELFF. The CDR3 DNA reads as TGCGCCAGCAGGAGGGGAGGGGCGAACACCGGGGAGCTGTTTTTT.

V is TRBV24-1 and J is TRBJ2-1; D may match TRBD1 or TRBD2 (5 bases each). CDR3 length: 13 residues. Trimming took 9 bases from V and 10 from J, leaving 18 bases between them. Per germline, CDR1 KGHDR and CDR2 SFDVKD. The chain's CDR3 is CATRGASAGEQFF. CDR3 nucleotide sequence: TGTGCCACCCGAGGGGCCTCGGCTGGCGAGCAGTTCTTC.

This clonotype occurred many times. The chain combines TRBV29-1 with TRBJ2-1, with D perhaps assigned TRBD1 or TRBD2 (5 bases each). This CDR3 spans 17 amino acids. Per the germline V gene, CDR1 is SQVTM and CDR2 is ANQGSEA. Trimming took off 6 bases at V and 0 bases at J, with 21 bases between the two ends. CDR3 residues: CSVAPGPYPNSYNEQFF. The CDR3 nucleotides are TGCAGCGTGGCACCGGGGCCCTATCCTAACTCCTACAATGAGCAGTTCTTC.

CDR3 nucleotides: TGTGCAAGGAAAGAAAAACTGTTTTTT. Protein product: CARKEKLFF. The gene calls are TRBV12-2 and TRBJ1-4. TRBV12-2 is a pseudogene. The length of the CDR3 is 9 residues.

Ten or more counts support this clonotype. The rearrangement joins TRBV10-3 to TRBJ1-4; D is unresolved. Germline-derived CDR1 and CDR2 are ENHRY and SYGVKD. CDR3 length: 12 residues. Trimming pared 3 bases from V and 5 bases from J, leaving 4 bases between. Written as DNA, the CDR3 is TGTGCCATCAGTGACAGAAATGAAAAACTGTTTTTT. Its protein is CAISDRNEKLFF.